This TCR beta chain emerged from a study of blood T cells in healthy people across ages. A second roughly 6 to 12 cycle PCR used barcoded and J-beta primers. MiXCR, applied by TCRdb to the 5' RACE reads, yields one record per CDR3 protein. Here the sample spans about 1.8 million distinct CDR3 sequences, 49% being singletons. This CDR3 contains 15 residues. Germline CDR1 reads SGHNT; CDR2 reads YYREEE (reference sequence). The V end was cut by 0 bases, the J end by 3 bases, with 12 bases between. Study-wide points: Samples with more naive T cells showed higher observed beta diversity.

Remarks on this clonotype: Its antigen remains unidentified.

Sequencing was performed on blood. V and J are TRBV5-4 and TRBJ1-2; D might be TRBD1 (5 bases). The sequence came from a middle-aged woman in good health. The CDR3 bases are TGTGCCAGCAGCTTGGCTCTCCGGGGGGACTATGGCTACACCTTC. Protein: CASSLALRGDYGYTF.